This T cell receptor beta chain came from a study of PD-L1 blockade in urothelial cancer (dated by TCRdb to 2015 to 2018). Background for the entire study: Every patient began therapy around 2014 and was given atezolizumab 1,200 mg intravenously every 3 weeks. Twenty-five of 29 patients were identified as males with urothelial cancer of bladder origin, and a prior smoking history was reported by 18 of 29 patients. An ECOG performance status of 0 or 1 was recorded for the patients, and 0 to 3 prior chemotherapy regimens had been received by the patients. Blood samples were analyzed at 3 weeks after treatment start (second dose) and at 6 weeks after treatment start. A median of 141,255 T cells and tens of thousands of unique TCRs was obtained from blood samples, and a median clonality of roughly 0.082 was observed. Somatic, immune and clinical correlates of response to PD-L1 blockade with atezolizumab in urothelial cancer were the focus of an exploratory multi-omic analysis. Pretreatment tumor samples and matched peripheral blood, collected serially before and after atezolizumab treatment, underwent TCR sequencing. Durable clinical benefit meant progression-free survival longer than 6 months, and TCR features were also tested against progression-free and overall survival. In the same patients, whole exome sequencing and RNA sequencing of pretreatment tumors were performed in addition to TCR sequencing. Durable clinical benefit was achieved by nine patients and was not achieved by 20 patients. Pretreatment blood TCR-seq was available for about 28 patients, at least one posttreatment blood collection was obtained for approximately 24 patients, and tumor TCR-seq was available for approximately 24 patients.

Findings and caveats that apply to the study as a whole: Among patients with durable benefit, tumor-associated TCR clones showed greater expansion in peripheral blood 3 weeks after treatment started (n of about 20, p = 0.022). Because the sample size was small (n = 29) and many of the analyses were exploratory, the results are meant to be hypothesis-generating. A pretreatment peripheral blood TCR clonality below the median was linked to improved progression-free and overall survival.

A total of 29 patients with locally advanced or metastatic urothelial carcinoma, treated at Memorial Sloan Kettering on a trial protocol, made up the cohort. Peripheral blood mononuclear cells were collected pretreatment and during treatment, with between 1 and 8 total time points per patient. The Qiagen DNeasy Blood extraction kit was used to purify genomic DNA from total PBMCs and tumor samples. PBMCs were collected pretreatment and during treatment, and were isolated and stored as previously described. CDR1 and CDR2 are read off the germline V gene as SGDLS and YYNGEE. The V and J ends are trimmed by 4 bases and 10 bases, leaving 21 bases between them. Including cysteine and phenylalanine, the CDR3 has 15 amino acids. Only the CDR3 region is kept as DNA, spanning 45 bases read in frame from base 1. As concerns this clone: Its antigen has not been determined. No qualities accompany the bases; no much larger clone lies one base away.

Synthetic TCR analog templates were spiked into each PCR to estimate absolute template abundance from read counts. The immunoSEQ assay used bias-controlled V and J gene primers to amplify TCRbeta CDR3 regions from genomic DNA. Rearranged TCRbeta segments were sequenced at approximately 20X coverage. On the authors' methods: Sequencing errors were corrected by clustering, and CDR3s were annotated against IMGT so that V, D and J genes could be assigned. Out-of-frame and stop-codon sequences were excluded, and only productive TCRbeta rearrangements were used in downstream analyses. To compute clonality, Shannon entropy was normalized by the log of the number of unique productive sequences and then subtracted from one. Clones differing between time points or between blood and tumor were identified using Fisher's exact test with Benjamini-Hochberg correction, with an adjusted p below 0.01 applied as the threshold. Entries here come from immuneACCESS through TCRdb and include only in-frame sequences with V and J called. Some clones fail to appear in such tables; in the studies checked, an unresolved V gene covers under half of the shortfall, and the cause of the remainder is unknown. V, J and clone size were drawn from that table, and D and trimming were deduced from the DNA. In this sample the table shows about 56,000 clones, about 86% of which occur a single time. The top ten hold 2.5% to 3.5% of the sample.

This chain joins TRBV9 to TRBJ2-1; the D region possibly corresponds to TRBD2 (7 bases align). This sequence originates from a man aged 45-65 years with urothelial cancer. The sample in question was PBMCs, obtained around atezolizumab (anti-PD-L1) treatment. For the CDR3, the sequence is CASSQDPRGASEQFF. At the DNA level, the sequence is TGTGCCAGCAGCCAGGACCCCCGGGGGGCATCCGAGCAGTTCTTC.